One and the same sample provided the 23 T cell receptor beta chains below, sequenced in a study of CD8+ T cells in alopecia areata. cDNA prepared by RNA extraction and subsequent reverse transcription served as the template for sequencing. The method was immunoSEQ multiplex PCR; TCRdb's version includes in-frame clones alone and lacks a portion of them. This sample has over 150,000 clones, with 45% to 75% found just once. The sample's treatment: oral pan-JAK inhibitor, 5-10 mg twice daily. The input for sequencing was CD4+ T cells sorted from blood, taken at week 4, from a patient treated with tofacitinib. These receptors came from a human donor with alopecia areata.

The CDR3 reads CATRPGQGNIQYF. CDR3 in DNA: TGTGCCACCAGACCGGGACAGGGAAACATTCAGTACTTC. The chain uses TRBV15 and TRBJ2-4; 9 bases align to TRBD1. CDR1 and CDR2 (germline): LNHNV, YYDKDF (reference sequence). Losses at the gene ends were 6 bases for V and 6 bases for J; bases not matched to a gene: 3. This CDR3 comprises 13 residues.

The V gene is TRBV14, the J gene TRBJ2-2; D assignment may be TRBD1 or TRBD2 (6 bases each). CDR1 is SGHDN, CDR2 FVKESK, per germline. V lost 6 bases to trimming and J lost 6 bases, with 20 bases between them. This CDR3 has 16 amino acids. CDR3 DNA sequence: TGTGCCAGCAGACTTTCCGGGACTGGGACATCCGGGGAGCTGTTTTTT. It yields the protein CASRLSGTGTSGELFF.

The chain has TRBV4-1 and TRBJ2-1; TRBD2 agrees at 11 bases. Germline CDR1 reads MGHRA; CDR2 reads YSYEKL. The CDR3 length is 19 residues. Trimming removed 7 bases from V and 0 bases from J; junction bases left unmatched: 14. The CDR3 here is CASTHPGLAASSSYNEQFF. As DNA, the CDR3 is TGCGCCAGCACTCACCCGGGACTAGCGGCATCCAGCTCCTACAATGAGCAGTTCTTC.

CDR3 protein: CASSVEGTSHRTDTQYF. CDR3 DNA: TGTGCCAGCAGCGTAGAAGGGACTTCGCACCGCACAGATACGCAGTATTTT. The gene calls are TRBV9 and TRBJ2-3; tentative D call: TRBD2 (6 bases). The CDR3 spans 17 residues. Germline loops: CDR1 SGDLS, CDR2 YYNGEE. V lost 0 bases, J lost 1 base, and 15 bases lay in between.

CDR3 residues: CSVGRGNSYNEQFF. The CDR3, as DNA: TGCAGCGTTGGTAGGGGCAACTCCTACAATGAGCAGTTCTTC. The chain is built from TRBV29-1 and TRBJ2-1; the D gene is possibly TRBD1 (5 bases). The CDR3 runs 14 residues. V was shortened by 4 bases and J by 0 bases, with 10 bases between the two germline ends. CDR1 is SQVTM, CDR2 ANQGSEA, per germline.

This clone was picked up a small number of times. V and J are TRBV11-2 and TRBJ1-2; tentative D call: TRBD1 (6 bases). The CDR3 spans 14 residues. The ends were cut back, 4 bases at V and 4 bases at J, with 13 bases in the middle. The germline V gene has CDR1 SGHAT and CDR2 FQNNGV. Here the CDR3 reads CASSSGVGPYGYTF. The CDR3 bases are TGTGCCAGCAGCTCAGGGGTAGGGCCCTATGGCTACACCTTC.

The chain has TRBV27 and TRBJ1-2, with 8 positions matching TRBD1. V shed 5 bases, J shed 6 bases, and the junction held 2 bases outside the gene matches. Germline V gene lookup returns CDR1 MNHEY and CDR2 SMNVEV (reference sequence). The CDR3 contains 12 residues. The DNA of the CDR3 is TGTGCCAGCAGTACCAGGGGGCATGGCTACACCTTC. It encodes CASSTRGHGYTF.

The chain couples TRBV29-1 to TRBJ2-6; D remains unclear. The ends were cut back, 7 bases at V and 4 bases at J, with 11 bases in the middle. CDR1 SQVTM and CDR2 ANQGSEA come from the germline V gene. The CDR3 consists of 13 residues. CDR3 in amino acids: CSAALSGANVLTF. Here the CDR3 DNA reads TGCAGCGCAGCCTTATCCGGGGCCAACGTCCTGACTTTC.

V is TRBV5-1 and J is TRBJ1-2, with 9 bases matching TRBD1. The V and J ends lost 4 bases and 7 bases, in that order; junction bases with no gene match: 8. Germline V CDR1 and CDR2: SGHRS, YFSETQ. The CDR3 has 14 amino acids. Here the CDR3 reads CASSPRTGDRGYTF. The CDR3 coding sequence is TGCGCCAGCAGCCCTCGGACAGGGGACCGTGGCTACACCTTC.

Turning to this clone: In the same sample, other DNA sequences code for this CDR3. CDR3 residues: CAWSRTGNTEAFF. In DNA, the CDR3 is TGTGCCTGGAGTAGAACGGGGAACACTGAAGCTTTCTTT. This chain links TRBV30 with TRBJ1-1; D is ambiguous. The CDR3 consists of 13 residues. Per the germline V gene, CDR1 is GTSNPN and CDR2 is SVGIG (reference sequence). V was cut by 2 bases and J by 1 base, with 8 bases left in between.

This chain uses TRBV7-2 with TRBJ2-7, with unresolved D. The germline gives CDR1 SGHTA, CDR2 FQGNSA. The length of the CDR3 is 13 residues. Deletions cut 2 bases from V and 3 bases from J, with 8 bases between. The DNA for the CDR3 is TGTGCCAGCAGCTTATCCTCGTTCTACGAGCAGTACTTC. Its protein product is CASSLSSFYEQYF.

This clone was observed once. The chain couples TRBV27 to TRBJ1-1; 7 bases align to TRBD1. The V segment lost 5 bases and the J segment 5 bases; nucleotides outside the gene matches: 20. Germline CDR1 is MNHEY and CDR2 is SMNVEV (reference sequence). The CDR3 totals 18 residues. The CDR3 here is CASSPIPGTAKLRTEAFF. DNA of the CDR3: TGTGCCAGCAGTCCCATACCGGGGACAGCCAAATTGAGGACTGAAGCTTTCTTT.

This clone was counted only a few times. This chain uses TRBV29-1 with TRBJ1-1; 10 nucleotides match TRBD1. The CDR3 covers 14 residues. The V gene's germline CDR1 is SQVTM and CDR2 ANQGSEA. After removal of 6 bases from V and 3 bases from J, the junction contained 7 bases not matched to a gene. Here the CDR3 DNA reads TGCAGCGTCCTGACAGGGGGCGCGCACACTGAAGCTTTCTTT. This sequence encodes CSVLTGGAHTEAFF.

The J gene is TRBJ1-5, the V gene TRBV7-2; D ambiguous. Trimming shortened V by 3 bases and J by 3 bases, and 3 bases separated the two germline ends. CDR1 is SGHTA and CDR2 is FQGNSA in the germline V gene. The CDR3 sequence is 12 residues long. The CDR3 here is CASSFPNQPQHF. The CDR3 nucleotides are TGTGCCAGCAGCTTCCCCAATCAGCCCCAGCATTTT.

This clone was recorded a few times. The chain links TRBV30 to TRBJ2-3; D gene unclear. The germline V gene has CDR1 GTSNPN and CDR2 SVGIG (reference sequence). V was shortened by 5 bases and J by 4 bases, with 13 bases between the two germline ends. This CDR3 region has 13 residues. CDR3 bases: TGTGCCTGGGGGCTATCGCGGCCAGATACGCAGTATTTT. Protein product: CAWGLSRPDTQYF.

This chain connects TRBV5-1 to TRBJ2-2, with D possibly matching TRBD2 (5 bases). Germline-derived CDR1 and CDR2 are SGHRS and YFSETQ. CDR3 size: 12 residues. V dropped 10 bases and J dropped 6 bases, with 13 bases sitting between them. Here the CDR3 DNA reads TGCGCCTCCCGATCGGGGTCCGGGGAGCTGTTTTTT. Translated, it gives CASRSGSGELFF.

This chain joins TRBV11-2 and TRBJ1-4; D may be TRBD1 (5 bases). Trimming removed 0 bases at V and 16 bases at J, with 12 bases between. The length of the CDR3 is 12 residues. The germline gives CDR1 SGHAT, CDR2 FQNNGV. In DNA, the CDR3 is TGTGCCAGCAGCTTAGAGGGACGTTCCCAGTTTTTT. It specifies CASSLEGRSQFF.

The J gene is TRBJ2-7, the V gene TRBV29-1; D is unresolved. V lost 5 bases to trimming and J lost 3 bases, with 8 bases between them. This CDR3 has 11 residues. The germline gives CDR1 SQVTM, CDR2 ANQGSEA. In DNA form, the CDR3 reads TGCAGCGTTCGTGAAAACTACGAGCAGTACTTC. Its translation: CSVRENYEQYF.

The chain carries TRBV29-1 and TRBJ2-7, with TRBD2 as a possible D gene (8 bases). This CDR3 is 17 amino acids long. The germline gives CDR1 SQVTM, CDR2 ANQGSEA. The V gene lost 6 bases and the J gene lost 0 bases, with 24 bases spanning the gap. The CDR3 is CSVVRGSGSRSSYEQYF. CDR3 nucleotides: TGCAGCGTCGTCAGGGGGAGCGGGAGCAGGAGCTCCTACGAGCAGTACTTC.

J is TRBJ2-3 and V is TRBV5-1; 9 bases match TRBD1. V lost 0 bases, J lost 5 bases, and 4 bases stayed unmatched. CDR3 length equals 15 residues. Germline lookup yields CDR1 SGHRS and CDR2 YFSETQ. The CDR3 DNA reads TGCGCCAGCAGCTTGGACGGACAGGGGAGAGATACGCAGTATTTT. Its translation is CASSLDGQGRDTQYF.

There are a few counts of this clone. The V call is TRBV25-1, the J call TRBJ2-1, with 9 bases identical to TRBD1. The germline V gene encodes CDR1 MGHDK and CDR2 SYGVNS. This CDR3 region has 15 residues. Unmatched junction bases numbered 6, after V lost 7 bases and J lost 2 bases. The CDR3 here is CASTTTGGPYNEQFF. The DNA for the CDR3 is TGTGCCAGCACCACCACAGGGGGCCCCTACAATGAGCAGTTCTTC. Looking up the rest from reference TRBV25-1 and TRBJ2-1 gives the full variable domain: EADIYQTPRYLVIGTGKKITLECSQTMGHDKMYWYQQDPGMELHLIHYSYGVNSTEKGDLSSESTVSRIRTEHFPLTLESARPSHTSQYLCASTTTGGPYNEQFFGPGTRLTVL.

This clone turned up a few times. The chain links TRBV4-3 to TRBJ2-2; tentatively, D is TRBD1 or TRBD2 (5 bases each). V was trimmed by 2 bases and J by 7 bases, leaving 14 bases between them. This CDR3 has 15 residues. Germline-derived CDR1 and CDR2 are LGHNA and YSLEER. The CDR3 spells CASSQPTRESGELFF. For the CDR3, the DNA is TGCGCCAGCAGCCAACCCACCAGGGAGAGCGGGGAGCTGTTTTTT.

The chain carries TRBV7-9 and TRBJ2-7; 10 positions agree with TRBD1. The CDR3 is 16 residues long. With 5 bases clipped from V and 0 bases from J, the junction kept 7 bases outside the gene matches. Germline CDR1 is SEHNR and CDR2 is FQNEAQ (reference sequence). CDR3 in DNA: TGTGCCAGCAGCAAGGGACAGGGGAGCTTCTCCTACGAGCAGTACTTC. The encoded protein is CASSKGQGSFSYEQYF.